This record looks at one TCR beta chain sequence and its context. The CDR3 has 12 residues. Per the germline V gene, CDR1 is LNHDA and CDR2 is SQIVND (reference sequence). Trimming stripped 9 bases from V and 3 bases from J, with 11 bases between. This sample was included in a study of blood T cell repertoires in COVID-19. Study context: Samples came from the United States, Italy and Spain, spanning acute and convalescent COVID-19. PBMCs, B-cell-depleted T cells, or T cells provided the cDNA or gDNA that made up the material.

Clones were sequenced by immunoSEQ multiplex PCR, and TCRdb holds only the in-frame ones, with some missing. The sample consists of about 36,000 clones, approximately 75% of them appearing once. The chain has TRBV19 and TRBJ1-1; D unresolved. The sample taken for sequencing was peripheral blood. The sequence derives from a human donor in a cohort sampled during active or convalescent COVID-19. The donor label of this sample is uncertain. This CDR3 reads CASSGRYTEAFF. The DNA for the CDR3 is TGTGCCAGCAGCGGGAGGTACACTGAAGCTTTCTTT.